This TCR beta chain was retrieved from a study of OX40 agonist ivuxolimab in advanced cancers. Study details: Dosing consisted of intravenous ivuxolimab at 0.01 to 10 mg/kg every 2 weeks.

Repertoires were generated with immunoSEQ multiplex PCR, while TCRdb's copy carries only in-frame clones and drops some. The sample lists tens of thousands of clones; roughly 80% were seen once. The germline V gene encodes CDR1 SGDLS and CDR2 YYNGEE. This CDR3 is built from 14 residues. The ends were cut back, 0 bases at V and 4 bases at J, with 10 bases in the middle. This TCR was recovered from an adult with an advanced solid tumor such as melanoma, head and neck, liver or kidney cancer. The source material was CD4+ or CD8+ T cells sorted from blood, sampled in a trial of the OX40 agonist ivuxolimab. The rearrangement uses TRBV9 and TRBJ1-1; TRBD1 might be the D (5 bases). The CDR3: CASSVEAGPTEAFF. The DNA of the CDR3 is TGTGCCAGCAGCGTAGAGGCAGGGCCCACTGAAGCTTTCTTT. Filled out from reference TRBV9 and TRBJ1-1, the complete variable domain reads DSGVTQTPKHLITATGQRVTLRCSPRSGDLSVYWYQQSLDQGLQFLIQYYNGEERAKGNILERFSAQQFPDLHSELNLSSLELGDSALYFCASSVEAGPTEAFFGQGTRLTVV.